This T cell receptor beta chain was captured in a study of sequential checkpoint blockade in melanoma. Study details: After both sequences, patients received maintenance nivolumab.

The repertoire was sequenced with immunoSEQ multiplex PCR; TCRdb's copy has only in-frame clones and lacks some. Among 10,000 to 11,000 clones listed, roughly 60% were seen once. Sample treatment: randomized to nivolumab then ipilimumab (arm A) or the reverse (arm B). DNA-damaging chemotherapy had not been given to any patient beforehand. CDR1 is MNHEY, CDR2 SVGAGI, per germline. Trimming at V came to 3 bases and at J to 5 bases, leaving 7 bases not matched to a gene. CDR3 length: 14 residues. The rearrangement uses TRBV6-5 and TRBJ2-7; 7 nucleotides agree with TRBD2. The clonotype was recovered from a human donor with melanoma. Sequencing used CD8+ T cells sorted from blood (inferred from file names), obtained from a patient given nivolumab and ipilimumab in sequence. Here the CDR3 reads CASSYGQGGDEQYF. CDR3 nucleotides: TGTGCCAGCAGTTATGGGCAGGGAGGGGACGAGCAGTACTTC.